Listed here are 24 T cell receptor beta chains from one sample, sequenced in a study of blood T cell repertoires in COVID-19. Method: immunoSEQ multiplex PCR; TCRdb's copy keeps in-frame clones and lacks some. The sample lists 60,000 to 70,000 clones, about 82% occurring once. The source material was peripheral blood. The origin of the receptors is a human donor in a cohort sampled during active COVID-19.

CDR3 sequence: CASSHGQAGGYTQYF. CDR3 in DNA: TGTGCCAGCAGCCACGGACAGGCAGGGGGTTATACGCAGTATTTT. The chain is built from TRBV7-9 and TRBJ2-3; TRBD1 agrees at 7 bases. V dropped 5 bases and J dropped 7; count of bases not matched to a gene: 12. The germline CDR1 and CDR2 sequences are SEHNR and FQNEAQ (reference sequence). This CDR3 spans 15 amino acids. The variable domain in full, completed from reference TRBV7-9 and TRBJ2-3, reads DTGVSQNPRHKITKRGQNVTFRCDPISEHNRLYWYRQTLGQGPEFLTYFQNEAQLEKSRLLSDRFSAERPKGSFSTLEIQRTEQGDSAMYLCASSHGQAGGYTQYFGPGTRLTVL.

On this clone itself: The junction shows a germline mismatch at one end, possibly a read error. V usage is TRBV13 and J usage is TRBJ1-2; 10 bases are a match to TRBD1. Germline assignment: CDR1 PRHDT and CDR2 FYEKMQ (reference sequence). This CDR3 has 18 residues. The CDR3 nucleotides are TGTGCCAGCAGCCTAGGGAGACAGGGGGCCCGAGCGAGGTATGGCTACACCTTC. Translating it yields CASSLGRQGARARYGYTF.

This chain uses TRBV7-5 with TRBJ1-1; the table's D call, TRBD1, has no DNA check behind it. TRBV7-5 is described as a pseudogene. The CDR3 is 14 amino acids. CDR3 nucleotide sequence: TGTGTCAGAAGCTTGACACAGGGGGGGACTGAAGCTTTCTTT. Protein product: CVRSLTQGGTEAFF.

The DNA for the CDR3 is TGTGCCAGCATGAGTGACAATGAGCAGTTCTTC. It encodes CASMSDNEQFF. The V call is TRBV6-5, the J call TRBJ2-1; D gene unclear. The CDR3 runs to 11 residues. Germline V CDR1 and CDR2: MNHEY, SVGAGI. The V and J ends lost 7 bases and 5 bases respectively, with 6 bases between them.

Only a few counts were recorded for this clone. In nucleotides, the CDR3 is TGTGCCACCAGCAGAGGCAAGGTCGGCTCGGGTTACACCTTC. This translates into CATSRGKVGSGYTF. V and J are TRBV15 and TRBJ1-2; no clear D. Germline V lookup: CDR1 LNHNV, CDR2 YYDKDF (reference sequence). CDR3 length: 14 residues. V shed 1 base and J shed 11 bases, with 17 bases lying between them. Filled out from reference TRBV15 and TRBJ1-2, the complete variable domain reads DAMVIQNPRYQVTQFGKPVTLSCSQTLNHNVMYWYQQKSSQAPKLLFHYYDKDFNNEADTPDNFQSRRPNTSFCFLDIRSPGLGDTAMYLCATSRGKVGSGYTFGSGTRLTVV.

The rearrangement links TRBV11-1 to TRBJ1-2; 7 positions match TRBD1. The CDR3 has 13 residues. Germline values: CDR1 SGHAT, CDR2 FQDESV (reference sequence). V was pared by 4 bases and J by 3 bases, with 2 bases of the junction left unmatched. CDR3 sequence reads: CASSSRGYYGYTF. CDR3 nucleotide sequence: TGTGCCAGCAGCTCCAGGGGGTACTATGGCTACACCTTC.

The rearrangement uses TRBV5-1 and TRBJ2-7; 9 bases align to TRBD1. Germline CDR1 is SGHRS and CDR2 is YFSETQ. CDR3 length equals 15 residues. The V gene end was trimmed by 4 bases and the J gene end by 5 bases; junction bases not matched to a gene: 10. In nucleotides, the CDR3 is TGCGCCAGCAGCGTGTTACAGGGGGCGCGCCACGAGCAGTACTTC. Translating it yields CASSVLQGARHEQYF.

For the CDR3, the DNA is TGTGCCAGCAGCGGGGGGACAATGTATGAAGAGACCCAGTACTTC. Translating it yields CASSGGTMYEETQYF. The V gene is TRBV9, the J gene TRBJ2-5; D is possibly TRBD1 (6 bases). CDR3 length equals 15 residues. V was cut by 3 bases and J by 3 bases, with 15 bases left in between. Germline V CDR1 and CDR2: SGDLS, YYNGEE.

The CDR3 nucleotides are TGTGCCAGCAGTTACGCCAGGGGTAATCAGCCCCAGCATTTT. It is translated as CASSYARGNQPQHF. The gene calls are TRBV6-5 and TRBJ1-5, with D possibly TRBD1 on 6 matching bases. Germline CDR1 and CDR2: MNHEY and SVGAGI. This CDR3 comprises 14 residues. Trimming left V 2 bases short and J 4 bases short, with 9 bases between.

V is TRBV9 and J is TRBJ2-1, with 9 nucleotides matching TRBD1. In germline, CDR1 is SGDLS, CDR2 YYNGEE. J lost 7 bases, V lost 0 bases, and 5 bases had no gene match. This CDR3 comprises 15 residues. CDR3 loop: CASSVEQGARNEQFF. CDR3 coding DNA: TGTGCCAGCAGCGTAGAACAGGGGGCGCGGAATGAGCAGTTCTTC.

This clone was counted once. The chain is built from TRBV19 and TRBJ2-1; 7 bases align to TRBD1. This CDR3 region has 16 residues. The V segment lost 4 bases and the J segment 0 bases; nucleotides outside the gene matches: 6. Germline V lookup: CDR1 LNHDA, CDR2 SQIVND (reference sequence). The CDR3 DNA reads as TGTGCCAGTAGTAAAGGGACAGTCAGCTCCTACAATGAGCAGTTCTTC. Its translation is CASSKGTVSSYNEQFF.

The CDR3 loop reads CASSFGRGAQGYTF. CDR3 in DNA: TGTGCCAGCAGCTTTGGGAGGGGGGCCCAGGGCTACACCTTC. The rearrangement uses TRBV7-3 and TRBJ1-2; D possibly corresponds to TRBD1 (6 bases). CDR3 length equals 14 residues. Germline lookup yields CDR1 SGHTA and CDR2 FQGTGA. Deletions cut 3 bases from V and 8 bases from J, with 16 bases between.

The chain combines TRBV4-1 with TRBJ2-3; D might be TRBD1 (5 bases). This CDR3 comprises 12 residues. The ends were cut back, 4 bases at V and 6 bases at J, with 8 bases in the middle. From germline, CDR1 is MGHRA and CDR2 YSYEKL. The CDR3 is CASSPRQDTQYF. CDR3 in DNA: TGCGCCAGCAGCCCCCGACAGGATACGCAGTATTTT.

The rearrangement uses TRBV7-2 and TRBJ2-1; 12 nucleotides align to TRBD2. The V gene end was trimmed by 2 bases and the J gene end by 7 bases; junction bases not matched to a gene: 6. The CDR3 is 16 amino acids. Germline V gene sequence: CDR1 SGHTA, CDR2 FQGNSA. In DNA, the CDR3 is TGTGCCAGCAGCTTATCTCTAGCGGGGGGGCAGAATGAGCAGTTCTTC. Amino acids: CASSLSLAGGQNEQFF.

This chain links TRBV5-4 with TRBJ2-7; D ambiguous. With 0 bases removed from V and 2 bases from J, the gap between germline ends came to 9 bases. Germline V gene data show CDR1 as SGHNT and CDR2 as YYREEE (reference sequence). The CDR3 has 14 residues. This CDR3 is CASSLAGSTYEQYF. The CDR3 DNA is TGTGCCAGCAGCTTGGCCGGGTCCACCTACGAGCAGTACTTC.

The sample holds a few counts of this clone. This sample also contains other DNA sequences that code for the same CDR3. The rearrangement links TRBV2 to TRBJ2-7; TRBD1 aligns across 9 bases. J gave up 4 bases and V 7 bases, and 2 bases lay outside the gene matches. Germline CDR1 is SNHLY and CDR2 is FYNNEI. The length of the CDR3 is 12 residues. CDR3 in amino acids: CASKGQGYEQYF. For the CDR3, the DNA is TGTGCCAGCAAGGGACAGGGTTACGAGCAGTACTTC.

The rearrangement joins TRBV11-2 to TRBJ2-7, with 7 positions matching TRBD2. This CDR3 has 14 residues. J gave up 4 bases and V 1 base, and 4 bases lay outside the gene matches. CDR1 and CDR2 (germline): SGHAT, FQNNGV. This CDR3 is CASSLGTRGYEQYF. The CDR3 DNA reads TGTGCCAGCAGCTTAGGGACTAGGGGTTACGAGCAGTACTTC. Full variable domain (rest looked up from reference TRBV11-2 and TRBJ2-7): EAGVAQSPRYKIIEKRQSVAFWCNPISGHATLYWYQQILGQGPKLLIQFQNNGVVDDSQLPKDRFSAERLKGVDSTLKIQPAKLEDSAVYLCASSLGTRGYEQYFGPGTRLTVT.

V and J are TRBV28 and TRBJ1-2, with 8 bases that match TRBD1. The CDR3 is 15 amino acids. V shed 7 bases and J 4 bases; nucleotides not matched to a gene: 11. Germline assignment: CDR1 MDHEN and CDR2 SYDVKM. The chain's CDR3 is CASISPGTGTYGYTF. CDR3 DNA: TGTGCCAGCATCTCTCCCGGGACAGGCACCTATGGCTACACCTTC.

CDR3 amino acids: CASSLGTVSYEQYF. DNA of the CDR3: TGCGCCAGCAGCCTCGGGACAGTATCCTACGAGCAGTACTTC. The chain recombines TRBV5-1 with TRBJ2-7; 7 bases are shared with TRBD1. Germline V gives CDR1 SGHRS, CDR2 YFSETQ. The CDR3 contains 14 residues. The V gene end was trimmed by 4 bases and the J gene end by 1 base; junction bases not matched to a gene: 5.

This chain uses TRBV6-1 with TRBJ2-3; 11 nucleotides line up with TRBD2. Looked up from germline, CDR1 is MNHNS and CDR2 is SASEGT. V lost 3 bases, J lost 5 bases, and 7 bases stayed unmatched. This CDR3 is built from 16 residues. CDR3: CASSEIAGGRGDTQYF. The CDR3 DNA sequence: TGTGCCAGCAGTGAGATAGCGGGGGGGCGGGGAGATACGCAGTATTTT.

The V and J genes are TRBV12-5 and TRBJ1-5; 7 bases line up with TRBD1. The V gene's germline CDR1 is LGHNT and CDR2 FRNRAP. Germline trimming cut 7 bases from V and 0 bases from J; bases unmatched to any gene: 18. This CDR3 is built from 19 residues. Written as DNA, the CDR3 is TGTGCTAGTGTTCAAACCGGGACAGATACTTTGGATAGCAATCAGCCCCAGCATTTT. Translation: CASVQTGTDTLDSNQPQHF.

The CDR3 bases are TGTGCCAGCAGCGCCGGGGGGGCATCGTACAATGAGCAGTTCTTC. Encoded protein: CASSAGGASYNEQFF. The chain is built from TRBV9 and TRBJ2-1, with 8 bases identical to TRBD2. The CDR3 is 15 residues long. Germline trimming cut 3 bases from V and 4 bases from J; bases unmatched to any gene: 6. CDR1 and CDR2 (germline): SGDLS, YYNGEE.

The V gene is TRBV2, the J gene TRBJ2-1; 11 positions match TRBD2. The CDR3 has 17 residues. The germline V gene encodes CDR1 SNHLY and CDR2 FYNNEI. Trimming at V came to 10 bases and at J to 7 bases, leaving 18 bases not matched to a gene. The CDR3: CATLDLAGGRSRNEQFF. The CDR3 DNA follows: TGTGCCACCCTGGACCTAGCGGGGGGACGGTCTAGGAATGAGCAGTTCTTC.

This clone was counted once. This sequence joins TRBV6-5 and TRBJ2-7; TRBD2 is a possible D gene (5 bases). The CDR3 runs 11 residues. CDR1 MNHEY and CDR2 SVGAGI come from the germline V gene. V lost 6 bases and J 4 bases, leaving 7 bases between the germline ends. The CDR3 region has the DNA TGTGCCAGCAGGGACTTGTACGAGCAGTACTTC. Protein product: CASRDLYEQYF.